The 21 T cell receptor beta chains reported below all come from one sample, sequenced in a study of CD8+ T cells in alopecia areata. cDNA serving as the sequencing template came from extracted, reverse transcribed RNA. Measured with immunoSEQ multiplex PCR; TCRdb has only the in-frame clones, and not every one. The sample holds 270,000 or so clones, and no clone turns up only once. The authors sorted pooled cutaneous lymph node cells using CD4, CD8alpha, NKG2D, NKG2ACE and other markers. The sequencing input was CD4+ T cells sorted from a lymph node. Receptor source: a C3H/HeJ mouse with alopecia areata. MHC haplotype of the strain: H2-k.

This clone was seen only a few times. Gene labels here are mouse ones. CDR3: CTCSAKGANTGQLYF. The CDR3 bases that were read are TGCACCTGCAGTGCCAAGGGGGCAAACACCGGG. The chain couples TRBV1 to TRBJ2-2; possible D gene TRBD1, 6 bases. The CDR3 end is not reached by the read, which stops 4 residues before it; the germline J gene fills it in. CDR1 and CDR2 from the germline V gene are NSQYPW and LRSPGD (reference sequence). The CDR3 extends over 15 amino acids. Trimming removed 3 bases from V and 0 bases from J, with 8 bases in between. Variable domain in full (rest from reference TRBV1 and TRBJ2-2): VTLLEQNPRWRLVPRGQAVNLRCILKNSQYPWMSWYQQDLQKQLQWLFTLRSPGDKEVKSLPGADYLATRVTDTELRLQVANMSQGRTLYCTCSAKGANTGQLYFGEGSKLTVL.

With respect to this clone: This may arise from a read error, as a much more abundant clone is one base away. Gene names and germline refer to mouse. The read is 4 residues too short to cover the CDR3 end, so that end is filled in from the germline J gene. This CDR3 is also generated by other DNA sequences in the sample. This chain connects TRBV19 to TRBJ2-2; 10 bases match TRBD1. The V gene's germline CDR1 is FNHDT and CDR2 SITEND (reference sequence). This CDR3 contains 14 residues. Unmatched junction bases numbered 1, after V lost 4 bases and J lost 4 bases. CDR3 sequence reads: CASSRTGGTGQLYF. CDR3 bases read: TGTGCCAGCAGTCGGACAGGGGGCACCGGG. The complete variable domain, with remaining parts taken from reference TRBV19 and TRBJ2-2, reads GGIITQTPKFLIGQEGQKLTLKCQQNFNHDTMYWYRQDSGKGLRLIYYSITENDLQKGDLSEGYDASREKKSSFSLTVTSAQKNEMAVFLCASSRTGGTGQLYFGEGSKLTVL.

In this sample, this clone turned up a few times. Any gene name here is a mouse gene name. Read data end 4 residues before the CDR3 end; the end is taken from the germline J gene. The rearrangement links TRBV31 to TRBJ2-7; 9 bases agree with TRBD2. This CDR3 is 14 amino acids long. V lost 3 bases and J lost 0; bases outside the gene matches: 3. Germline CDR1 GKSSPN, CDR2 SITVG. Incomplete CDR3 DNA: TGTGCCTGGAGAATGACTGGGGGCTCCTAT. Amino acid sequence: CAWRMTGGSY. The CDR3 in full is CAWRMTGGSYEQYF.

There are a few counts of this clone. Gene labels here are mouse ones. The read ends 4 residues shy of where the CDR3 ends; the end is completed using the germline J gene. V and J are TRBV19 and TRBJ2-7; 9 bases match TRBD2. Germline values: CDR1 FNHDT, CDR2 SITEND (reference sequence). Trimming took 4 bases from V and 3 from J; bases not matched to a gene: 8. The CDR3 extends over 15 amino acids. The sequenced part of the CDR3 DNA is TGTGCCAGCAGTGACGGTCTGGGGGGGGTCTAT. It is translated as CASSDGLGGVY. The whole CDR3 protein is CASSDGLGGVYEQYF.

This clone was picked up a small number of times. Any gene name here is a mouse gene name. From the germline J gene comes the end of the CDR3, since the read stops 4 residues before it. The chain has TRBV13-1 and TRBJ2-7; 10 bases fit TRBD2. There are 16 residues in the CDR3. Germline values: CDR1 NSHNY, CDR2 SYGAGN. The sequenced part of the CDR3 DNA is TGTGCCAGCAGTGACCCACCCGGGACTGGGGTGTAT. The encoded protein is CASSDPPGTGVY. From start to end, the CDR3 is CASSDPPGTGVYEQYF.

The sample holds many counts of this clone. Gene names denote mouse genes. The read finishes 3 residues shy of the CDR3 end, and the germline J gene is used to complete it. The V and J genes are TRBV17 and TRBJ1-6; 8 nucleotides line up with TRBD1. TRBJ1-6 is annotated as an ORF whose role is uncertain. The CDR3 contains 16 residues. V lost 0 bases to trimming and J lost 7 bases; unmatched junction nucleotides: 5. In germline, CDR1 is MNHDT, CDR2 YYDKIL. The CDR3 loop is CASSREGRGRNSPLYF. Incomplete CDR3 DNA: TGTGCTAGCAGTAGAGAGGGCAGGGGGCGAAATTCGCCC.

On this clone itself: The gene symbols are mouse symbols. Coverage ceases 4 residues before the CDR3 finishes, and the germline J gene fills in the end. The chain uses TRBV13-1 and TRBJ1-1; D not certain. CDR1 NSHNY and CDR2 SYGAGN come from the germline V gene. Between the trimmed V and J ends, which lost 0 bases and 1 base, there was a span of 4 bases. The CDR3 extends over 13 amino acids. CDR3 amino acids: CASSDAWNTEVFF. The DNA read from the CDR3 is TGTGCCAGCAGTGATGCATGGAACACA.

Concerning this clone: Mouse gene names and germline throughout. The missing CDR3 end, 4 residues past where the read stops, is filled in from the germline J gene. The J gene is TRBJ2-5, the V gene TRBV1; D is possibly TRBD2 (7 bases). CDR3 size: 14 residues. Per the germline V gene, CDR1 is NSQYPW and CDR2 is LRSPGD (reference sequence). The CDR3 loop is CTCSADAGGDTQYF. CDR3 DNA (partial): TGCACCTGCAGTGCAGATGCGGGGGGCGAC.

This clone was seen a few times. Gene names are the mouse ones. Other nucleotide sequences from this sample produce the same CDR3. The covered CDR3 bases are TGTGCCTGGAGTCGCCAGAACACA. It yields the protein CAWSRQNT. In full, the CDR3 reads CAWSRQNTEVFF. The chain carries TRBV31 and TRBJ1-1, with D unresolved. The read is 4 residues too short to cover the CDR3 end, so that end is filled in from the germline J gene. Germline CDR1 and CDR2: GKSSPN and SITVG. The germline V and J ends were trimmed by 1 base and 0 bases, with 3 bases remaining between them. The CDR3 sequence is 12 residues long.

Only a few counts were recorded for this clone. Mouse names are used for the genes. The DNA ends 4 residues before the CDR3 does, and the rest of the CDR3 is filled in from the germline J gene. This rearrangement joins TRBV1 to TRBJ2-1; 9 bases agree with TRBD2. CDR3 size: 14 residues. Losses at the gene ends were 7 bases for V and 4 bases for J; bases not matched to a gene: 5. Looked up from germline, CDR1 is NSQYPW and CDR2 is LRSPGD (reference sequence). CDR3 DNA, as far as it was read: TGCACCTGCACCCCGGGACTGGGTTATGCT. Its protein is CTCTPGLGYA. The full CDR3 is CTCTPGLGYAEQFF. Together with reference TRBV1 and TRBJ2-1, the CDR3 gives the full variable domain: VTLLEQNPRWRLVPRGQAVNLRCILKNSQYPWMSWYQQDLQKQLQWLFTLRSPGDKEVKSLPGADYLATRVTDTELRLQVANMSQGRTLYCTCTPGLGYAEQFFGPGTRLTVL.

The table lists this clone with a few counts. Each gene name is a mouse one. Read data end 4 residues before the CDR3 end; the end is taken from the germline J gene. This chain links TRBV4 with TRBJ2-3, with D possibly TRBD1 on 5 matching bases. This CDR3 spans 13 amino acids. The germline V and J ends were trimmed by 4 bases and 1 base, with 6 bases remaining between them. Germline-derived CDR1 and CDR2 are LGHDT and YNNKQL (reference sequence). The chain's CDR3 is CASSFRGAETLYF. The part of the CDR3 DNA that was read is TGTGCCAGCAGCTTCAGGGGTGCAGAA.

This clone was picked up a small number of times. Any gene name here is a mouse gene name. Read coverage stops 4 residues before the CDR3 terminus; the germline J gene supplies the remainder. The V gene is TRBV5, the J gene TRBJ2-3; 12 nucleotides agree with TRBD1. Germline V gene lookup returns CDR1 LGHNA and CDR2 YNLKQL (reference sequence). This CDR3 region has 16 residues. V lost 0 bases to trimming and J lost 4 bases; unmatched junction nucleotides: 2. The sequenced part of the CDR3 DNA is TGTGCCAGCAGCCAAGAGGGGACAGGGGGCCCAGAA. Residues: CASSQEGTGGPE. The CDR3 reads in full as CASSQEGTGGPETLYF.

On this clone: These gene names are mouse names. The CDR3 is cut off 4 residues early in the read; its end comes from the germline J gene. The chain recombines TRBV29 with TRBJ2-5; no clear D. V was cut by 3 bases and J by 2 bases, with 9 bases left in between. Germline CDR1 reads MSHET; CDR2 reads SYDVDS. The CDR3 contains 14 residues. This CDR3 reads CASSFPAIQDTQYF. The sequenced part of the CDR3 DNA is TGTGCTAGCAGTTTCCCAGCGATCCAAGAC.

In regard to this clone: Gene names are mouse gene names. The read terminates 4 residues ahead of where the CDR3 ends, so the germline J gene completes it. The V call is TRBV1, the J call TRBJ2-1, with 7 bases lining up with TRBD1. With 3 bases clipped from V and 6 bases from J, the junction kept 5 bases outside the gene matches. From germline, CDR1 is NSQYPW and CDR2 LRSPGD (reference sequence). CDR3 size: 14 residues. This chain's CDR3 is CTCSAQGEGAEQFF. Incomplete CDR3 DNA: TGCACCTGCAGTGCTCAGGGGGAAGGTGCT.

Only a few counts were recorded for this clone. The listed genes are named as in mouse. Read data end 4 residues before the CDR3 end; the end is taken from the germline J gene. The chain carries TRBV19 and TRBJ2-1; 8 nucleotides agree with TRBD1. In germline, CDR1 is FNHDT, CDR2 SITEND (reference sequence). Trimming removed 6 bases from V and 5 bases from J; junction bases left unmatched: 4. The CDR3 loop spans 13 amino acids. The CDR3 here is CASTQGADAEQFF. The sequenced part of the CDR3 DNA is TGTGCCAGCACCCAGGGGGCAGATGCT.

The sample holds a few counts of this clone. Gene names and germline match the mouse. The CDR3 extends 4 residues past the end of the read, so its final part is completed from the germline J gene. The same CDR3 also results from other DNA sequences found in this sample. V and J are TRBV13-1 and TRBJ1-2; the match to TRBD1 covers 7 bases. Losses at the gene ends were 2 bases for V and 1 base for J; bases not matched to a gene: 2. CDR3 size: 14 residues. The germline V gene encodes CDR1 NSHNY and CDR2 SYGAGN. The CDR3 sequence is CASSEAGGNSDYTF. The CDR3 bases that were read are TGTGCCAGCAGTGAAGCAGGGGGAAACTCC.

This clone was detected only a few times. Germline and genes here are mouse. Sequencing ends 3 residues short of the CDR3 end; the germline J gene provides the rest. The gene calls are TRBV1 and TRBJ1-6; unclear D gene. TRBJ1-6 has ORF status, its function being uncertain. This CDR3 has 14 residues. Germline loops: CDR1 NSQYPW, CDR2 LRSPGD (reference sequence). Trimming removed 1 base at V and 3 bases at J, with 4 bases between. The DNA read from the CDR3 is TGCACCTGCAGTGCAGCTGGCTATAATTCGCCC. Residues: CTCSAAGYNSP. The full CDR3 reads CTCSAAGYNSPLYF.

On this clone itself: Gene names and germline refer to mouse. Coverage ceases 4 residues before the CDR3 finishes, and the germline J gene fills in the end. The chain carries TRBV13-1 and TRBJ1-2, with D tentatively TRBD1 (5 bases). The germline V gene encodes CDR1 NSHNY and CDR2 SYGAGN. The CDR3 spans 12 residues. V lost 10 bases, J lost 0 bases, and 10 bases lay in between. The CDR3 sequence: CASRVANSDYTF. The CDR3 DNA, read in part, is TGTGCCTCCAGGGTTGCAAACTCC.

This clone was counted a few times. Mouse names are used for the genes. The read halts 4 residues ahead of the CDR3 end, with the missing end drawn from the germline J gene. The chain recombines TRBV5 with TRBJ2-7; possible D gene TRBD1, 6 bases. The CDR3 consists of 13 residues. CDR1 LGHNA and CDR2 YNLKQL come from the germline V gene (reference sequence). CDR3 DNA, as far as it was read: TGTGCCAGCAGCCGAACAGGGAATTAT. Amino acid sequence: CASSRTGNY. The whole CDR3 reads CASSRTGNYEQYF.

Concerning this clone itself: Germline and genes: mouse. Read data end 4 residues before the CDR3 end; the end is taken from the germline J gene. The chain couples TRBV1 to TRBJ2-5, with 9 bases that match TRBD2. Trimming cost V 4 bases and J 0 bases; bases outside gene matches: 5. Germline V lookup: CDR1 NSQYPW, CDR2 LRSPGD (reference sequence). This CDR3 has 16 amino acids. The DNA read from the CDR3 is TGCACCTGCAGTGAGAGACTGGGGGATAACCAAGAC. Its translation: CTCSERLGDNQD. The entire CDR3 reads CTCSERLGDNQDTQYF.

Of note for this clone: These gene names are mouse names. The CDR3 end lies 4 residues beyond the end of the read and is filled in from the germline J gene. The identical CDR3 is also encoded by other nucleotide sequences in the sample. The rearrangement links TRBV13-1 to TRBJ2-2; 7 nucleotides agree with TRBD2. The V segment lost 3 bases and the J segment 0 bases; nucleotides outside the gene matches: 2. The CDR3 covers 15 residues. Germline assignment: CDR1 NSHNY and CDR2 SYGAGN. The CDR3 reads CASSGLGANTGQLYF. CDR3 DNA (partial): TGTGCCAGCAGTGGCCTGGGGGCAAACACCGGG.